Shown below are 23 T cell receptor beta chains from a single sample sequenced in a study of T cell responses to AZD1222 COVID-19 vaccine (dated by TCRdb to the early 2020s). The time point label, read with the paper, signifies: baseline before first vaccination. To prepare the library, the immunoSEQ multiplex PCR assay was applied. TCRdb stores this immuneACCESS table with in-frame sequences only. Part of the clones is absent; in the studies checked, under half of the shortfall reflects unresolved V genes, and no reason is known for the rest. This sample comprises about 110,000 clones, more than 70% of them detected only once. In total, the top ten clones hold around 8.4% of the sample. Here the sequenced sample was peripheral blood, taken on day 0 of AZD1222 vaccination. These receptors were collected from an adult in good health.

CDR3 residues: CASSSGPYGYTF. As DNA, the CDR3 is TGTGCCAGCAGTTCGGGACCCTATGGCTACACCTTC. The rearrangement links TRBV27 to TRBJ1-2; possibly TRBD1 for D (5 bases). The CDR3 consists of 12 residues. V was clipped by 4 bases and J by 4 bases, with 7 bases between them. The germline V gene encodes CDR1 MNHEY and CDR2 SMNVEV (reference sequence).

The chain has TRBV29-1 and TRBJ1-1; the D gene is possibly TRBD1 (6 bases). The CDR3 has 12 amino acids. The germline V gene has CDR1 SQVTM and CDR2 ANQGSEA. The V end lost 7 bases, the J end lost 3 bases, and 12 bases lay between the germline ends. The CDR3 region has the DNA TGCAGCGCTGGACAGACCCACACTGAAGCTTTCTTT. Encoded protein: CSAGQTHTEAFF.

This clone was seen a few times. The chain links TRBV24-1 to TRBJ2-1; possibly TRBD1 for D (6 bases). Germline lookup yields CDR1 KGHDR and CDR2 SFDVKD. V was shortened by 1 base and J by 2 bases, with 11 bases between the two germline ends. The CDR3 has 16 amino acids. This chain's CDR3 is CATSDFGTNPYNEQFF. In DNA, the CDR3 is TGTGCCACCAGTGATTTTGGGACAAACCCCTACAATGAGCAGTTCTTC.

The CDR3 loop reads CASSILSGGYNEQFF. For the CDR3, the DNA is TGTGCCAGTAGTATATTGAGCGGGGGGTACAATGAGCAGTTCTTC. The genes are TRBV19 and TRBJ2-1; 9 nucleotides match TRBD2. Germline CDR1 is LNHDA and CDR2 is SQIVND (reference sequence). The V segment lost 2 bases and the J segment 4 bases; nucleotides outside the gene matches: 3. The CDR3 totals 15 residues.

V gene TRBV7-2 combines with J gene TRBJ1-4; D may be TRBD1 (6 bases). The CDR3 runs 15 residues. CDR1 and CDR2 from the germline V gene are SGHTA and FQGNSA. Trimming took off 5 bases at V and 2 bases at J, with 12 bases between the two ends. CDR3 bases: TGTGCCAGCAGCCCACAGGGTTCCACTAATGAAAAACTGTTTTTT. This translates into CASSPQGSTNEKLFF.

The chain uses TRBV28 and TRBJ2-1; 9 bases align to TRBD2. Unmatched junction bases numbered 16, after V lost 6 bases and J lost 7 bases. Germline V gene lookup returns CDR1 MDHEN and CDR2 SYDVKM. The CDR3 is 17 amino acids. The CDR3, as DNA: TGTGCCAGCAGACAACGACAGGGACTAGCCGGATCGAATGAGCAGTTCTTC. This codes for CASRQRQGLAGSNEQFF. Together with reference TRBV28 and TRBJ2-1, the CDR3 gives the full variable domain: DVKVTQSSRYLVKRTGEKVFLECVQDMDHENMFWYRQDPGLGLRLIYFSYDVKMKEKGDIPEGYSVSREKKERFSLILESASTNQTSMYLCASRQRQGLAGSNEQFFGPGTRLTVL.

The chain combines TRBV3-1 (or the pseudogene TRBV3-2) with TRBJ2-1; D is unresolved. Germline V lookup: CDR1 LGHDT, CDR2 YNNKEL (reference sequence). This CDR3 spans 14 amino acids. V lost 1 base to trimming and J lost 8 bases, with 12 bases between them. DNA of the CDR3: TGTGCCAGCAGCCAAGGCGGCTCCCCATATGAGCAGTTCTTC. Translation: CASSQGGSPYEQFF.

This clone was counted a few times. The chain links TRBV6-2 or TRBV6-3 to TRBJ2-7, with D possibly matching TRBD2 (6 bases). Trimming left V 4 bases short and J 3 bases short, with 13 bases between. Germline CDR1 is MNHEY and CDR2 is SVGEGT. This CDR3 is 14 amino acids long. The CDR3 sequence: CASSSVWRGYEQYF. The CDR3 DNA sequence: TGTGCCAGCAGTTCCGTCTGGAGGGGCTACGAGCAGTACTTC.

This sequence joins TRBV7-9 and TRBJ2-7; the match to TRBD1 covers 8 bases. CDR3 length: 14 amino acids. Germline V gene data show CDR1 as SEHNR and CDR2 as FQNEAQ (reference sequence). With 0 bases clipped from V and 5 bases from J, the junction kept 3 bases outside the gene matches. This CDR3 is CASSLAPTGDEQYF. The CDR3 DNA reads TGTGCCAGCAGCTTAGCTCCGACAGGGGACGAGCAGTACTTC.

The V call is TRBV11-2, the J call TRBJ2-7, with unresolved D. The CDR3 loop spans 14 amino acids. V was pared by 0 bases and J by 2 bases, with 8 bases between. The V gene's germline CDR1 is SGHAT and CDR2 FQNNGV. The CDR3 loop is CASSLDGDTYEQYF. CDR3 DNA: TGTGCCAGCAGCTTAGATGGCGACACCTACGAGCAGTACTTC. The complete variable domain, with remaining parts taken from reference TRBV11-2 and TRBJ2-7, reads EAGVAQSPRYKIIEKRQSVAFWCNPISGHATLYWYQQILGQGPKLLIQFQNNGVVDDSQLPKDRFSAERLKGVDSTLKIQPAKLEDSAVYLCASSLDGDTYEQYFGPGTRLTVT.

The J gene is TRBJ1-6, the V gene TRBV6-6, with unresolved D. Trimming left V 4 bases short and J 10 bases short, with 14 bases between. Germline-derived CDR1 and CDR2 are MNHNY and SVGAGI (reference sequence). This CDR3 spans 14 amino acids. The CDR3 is CASSSVRAGSPLHF. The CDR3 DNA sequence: TGTGCCAGCAGTTCTGTGAGGGCTGGGTCACCCCTCCACTTT.

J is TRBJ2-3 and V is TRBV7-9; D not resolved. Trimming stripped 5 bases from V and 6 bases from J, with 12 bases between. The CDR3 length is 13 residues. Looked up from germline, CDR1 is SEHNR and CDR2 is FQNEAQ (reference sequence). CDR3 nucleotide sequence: TGTGCCAGCAGCGGAGCTACCAAGGATACGCAGTATTTT. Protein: CASSGATKDTQYF.

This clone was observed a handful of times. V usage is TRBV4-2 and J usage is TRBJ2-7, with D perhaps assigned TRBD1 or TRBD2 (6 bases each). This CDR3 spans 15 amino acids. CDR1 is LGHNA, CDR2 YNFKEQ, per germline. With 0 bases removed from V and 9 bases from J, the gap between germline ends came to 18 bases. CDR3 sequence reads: CASSQERGKGGWQYF. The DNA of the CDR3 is TGTGCCAGCAGCCAAGAAAGGGGGAAAGGGGGGTGGCAGTACTTC.

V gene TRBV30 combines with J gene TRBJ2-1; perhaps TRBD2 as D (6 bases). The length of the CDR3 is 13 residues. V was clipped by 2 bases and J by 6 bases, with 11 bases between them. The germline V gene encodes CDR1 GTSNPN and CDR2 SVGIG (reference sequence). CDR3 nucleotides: TGTGCCTGGAGTACGGGAGTGCTCAATGAGCAGTTCTTC. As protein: CAWSTGVLNEQFF.

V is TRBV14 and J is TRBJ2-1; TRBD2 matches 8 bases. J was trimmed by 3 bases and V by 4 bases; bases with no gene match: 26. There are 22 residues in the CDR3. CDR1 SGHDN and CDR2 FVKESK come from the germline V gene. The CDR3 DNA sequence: TGTGCCAGCAGCCGCACAAGCGGCACAAACCGAAGAGCGGGGGCCCGCTACAATGAGCAGTTCTTC. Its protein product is CASSRTSGTNRRAGARYNEQFF.

The CDR3 is CASSQEVDTRSYEQYF. DNA for the CDR3: TGTGCCAGCAGCCAAGAGGTAGACACCAGATCCTACGAGCAGTACTTC. The genes are TRBV4-2 and TRBJ2-7, with unresolved D. The CDR3 consists of 16 residues. V lost 0 bases and J 1 base, leaving 13 bases between the germline ends. Germline-derived CDR1 and CDR2 are LGHNA and YNFKEQ.

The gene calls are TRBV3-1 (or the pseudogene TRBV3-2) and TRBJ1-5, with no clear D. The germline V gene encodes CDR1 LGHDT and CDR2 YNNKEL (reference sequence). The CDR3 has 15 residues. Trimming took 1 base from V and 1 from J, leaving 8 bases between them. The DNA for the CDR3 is TGTGCCAGCAGCCAAGCTGGGTTAAGCAATCAGCCCCAGCATTTT. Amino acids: CASSQAGLSNQPQHF.

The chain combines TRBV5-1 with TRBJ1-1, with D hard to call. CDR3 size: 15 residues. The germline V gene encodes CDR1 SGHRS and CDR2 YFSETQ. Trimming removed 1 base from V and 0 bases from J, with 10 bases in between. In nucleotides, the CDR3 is TGCGCCAGCAGCTTGTTGAACAGCTTGAACACTGAAGCTTTCTTT. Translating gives CASSLLNSLNTEAFF.

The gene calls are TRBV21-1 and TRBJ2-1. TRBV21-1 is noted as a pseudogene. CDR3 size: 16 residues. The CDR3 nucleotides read TGTGCCAGCAGCGGGGGTTTGGGTTTCGAAAACAATGAGCAGTTCTTC. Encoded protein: CASSGGLGFENNEQFF.

CDR3 sequence: CASSFHPGTGDQETQYF. CDR3 DNA: TGTGCCAGCAGTTTTCATCCGGGGACAGGGGACCAAGAGACCCAGTACTTC. V is TRBV28 and J is TRBJ2-5, with TRBD1 matching 10 bases. After removal of 3 bases from V and 0 bases from J, the junction contained 7 bases not matched to a gene. The CDR3 totals 17 residues. Germline CDR1 is MDHEN and CDR2 is SYDVKM.

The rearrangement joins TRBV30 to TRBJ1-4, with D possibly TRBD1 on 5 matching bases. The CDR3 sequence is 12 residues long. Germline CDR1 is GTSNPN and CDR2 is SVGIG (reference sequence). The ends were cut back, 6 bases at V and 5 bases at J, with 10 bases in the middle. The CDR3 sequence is CACSNRNEKLFF. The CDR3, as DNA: TGTGCCTGCTCCAACAGGAATGAAAAACTGTTTTTT.

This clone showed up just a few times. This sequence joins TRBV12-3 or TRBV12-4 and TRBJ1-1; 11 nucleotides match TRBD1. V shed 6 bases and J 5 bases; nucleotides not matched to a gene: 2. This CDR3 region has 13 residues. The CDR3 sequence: CASRGQGGTEAFF. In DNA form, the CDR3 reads TGTGCCAGCAGGGGACAGGGGGGGACTGAAGCTTTCTTT.

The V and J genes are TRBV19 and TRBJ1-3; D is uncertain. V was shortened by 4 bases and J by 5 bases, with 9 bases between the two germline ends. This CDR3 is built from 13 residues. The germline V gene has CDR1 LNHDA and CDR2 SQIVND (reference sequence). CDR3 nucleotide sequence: TGTGCCAGTAGTACCGACAAGCGAAACACCATATATTTT. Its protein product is CASSTDKRNTIYF. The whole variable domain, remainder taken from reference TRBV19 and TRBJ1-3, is DGGITQSPKYLFRKEGQNVTLSCEQNLNHDAMYWYRQDPGQGLRLIYYSQIVNDFQKGDIAEGYSVSREKKESFPLTVTSAQKNPTAFYLCASSTDKRNTIYFGEGSWLTVV.